This entry lists 12 T cell receptor beta chains sequenced from one sample in a study of Graves' ophthalmopathy and Graves' hyperthyroidism. RNA transcripts served as template for amplifying TCR beta CDR3 sequences. Following a first-round RT-PCR that used HTBI primers, a second-round multiplex PCR was carried out. TCRdb passed the multiplex PCR reads through MiXCR, listing each CDR3 protein once. The sample shows more than 1,000,000 distinct CDR3 sequences, about 40% of them seen only once. The sample taken for sequencing was peripheral blood or thyroid tissue (not recorded which). These TCRs come from an adult man with Graves' hyperthyroidism.

The chain is built from TRBV5-1 and TRBJ1-1; TRBD1 might be the D (5 bases). This CDR3 has 15 amino acids. V lost 4 bases to trimming and J lost 1 base, with 14 bases between them. CDR1 SGHRS and CDR2 YFSETQ come from the germline V gene. Here the CDR3 DNA reads TGCGCCAGCAGCGTAGGGACCGGCCAGAACACTGAAGCTTTCTTT. As protein: CASSVGTGQNTEAFF.

This clonotype was detected ten times or more. The rearrangement links TRBV29-1 to TRBJ1-2, with 8 bases matching TRBD1. The trim removed 6 bases at V and 10 bases at J, leaving 7 bases unmatched. The length of the CDR3 is 11 residues. Germline V gene sequence: CDR1 SQVTM, CDR2 ANQGSEA. CDR3 nucleotides: TGCAGCGTATGGACAGGGTTGATCTACACCTTC. Encoded protein: CSVWTGLIYTF.

The rearrangement links TRBV6-6 to TRBJ2-3; no firm D call. V lost 8 bases, J lost 5 bases, and 8 bases lay in between. Germline CDR1 and CDR2: MNHNY and SVGAGI (reference sequence). This CDR3 has 11 amino acids. CDR3 sequence: CASGPGDTQYF. In DNA, the CDR3 is TGTGCCAGCGGCCCCGGAGATACGCAGTATTTT.

The chain has TRBV29-1 and TRBJ2-5, with TRBD1 identical over 10 bases. The CDR3 contains 19 residues. In germline, CDR1 is SQVTM, CDR2 ANQGSEA. V was clipped by 6 bases and J by 2 bases; unmatched bases: 21. The CDR3 DNA sequence: TGCAGCGTCACCGGGACAGGGGCCTTCCGAACTTTTCATCAAGAGACCCAGTACTTC. This codes for CSVTGTGAFRTFHQETQYF.

This clonotype has at least ten counts. The chain employs TRBV7-8 and TRBJ2-5, with TRBD1 as a possible D gene (6 bases). Germline CDR1 SGHVS, CDR2 FQNEAQ. The V end was cut by 5 bases, the J end by 0 bases, with 13 bases between. The CDR3 length is 15 residues. This CDR3 is CASSLGWTDQETQYF. DNA for the CDR3: TGTGCCAGCAGCCTGGGCTGGACAGACCAAGAGACCCAGTACTTC. Using reference TRBV7-8 and TRBJ2-5 for the parts outside the CDR3, the full variable domain is GAGVSQSPRYKVAKRGQDVALRCDPISGHVSLFWYQQALGQGPEFLTYFQNEAQLDKSGLPSDRFFAERPEGSVSTLKIQRTQQEDSAVYLCASSLGWTDQETQYFGPGTRLLVL.

Comments on this clonotype: This may be a read error, as it is one base from a much larger clone. This chain uses TRBV10-3 with TRBJ1-5, with a weak D call TRBD1 (6 bases). The CDR3 length is 14 residues. Trimming left V 2 bases short and J 11 bases short, with 16 bases between. Germline V gene data show CDR1 as ENHRY and CDR2 as SYGVKD. DNA for the CDR3: TGTGCCATCAGTGAGGAGGGGGTGATGGAGACCCAGCATTTT. It codes for CAISEEGVMETQHF.

The chain links TRBV6-5 to TRBJ1-1, with 11 bases identical to TRBD1. V trimming: 5 bases; J trimming: 4 bases; junction bases outside the gene matches: 3. The germline CDR1 and CDR2 sequences are MNHEY and SVGAGI. This CDR3 contains 14 residues. The CDR3 DNA follows: TGTGCCAGCAGTACCGGGACAGGGGGCACTGAAGCTTTCTTT. The encoded protein is CASSTGTGGTEAFF.

This clonotype was picked up many times. This chain links TRBV11-1 with TRBJ2-7; 8 nucleotides align to TRBD2. CDR3 length equals 15 residues. The J segment lost 5 bases and the V segment lost 5 bases, leaving 11 bases of the junction unmatched. Germline assignment: CDR1 SGHAT and CDR2 FQDESV (reference sequence). DNA of the CDR3: TGTGCCAGCAGCCTCCTCGGGAGGGCCCCGAACGAGCAGTACTTC. Translating gives CASSLLGRAPNEQYF.

This clonotype was observed many times. Its ends do not fully match the called genes, so a read error is possible. CDR3 DNA sequence: TGTGCCAGCAGCTTGGTTGGAGATAACACCGGGGAGCTGTTTTTT. Protein sequence: CASSLVGDNTGELFF. J is TRBJ2-2 and V is TRBV5-1, with D hard to call. The CDR3 runs to 15 residues. Germline-derived CDR1 and CDR2 are SGHRS and YFSETQ.

This chain links TRBV5-6 with TRBJ1-5, with a tentative D call TRBD1 (6 bases). Germline V gives CDR1 SGHDT, CDR2 YYEEEE. The germline V and J ends were trimmed by 4 bases and 6 bases, with 14 bases remaining between them. The length of the CDR3 is 14 residues. In DNA, the CDR3 is TGTGCCAGCAGCCAGTGGACGGACAGTCAGCCCCAGCATTTT. As protein: CASSQWTDSQPQHF.

Comment on this clonotype: This sequence may be a read error, since a much larger clone differs from it by one base. The chain recombines TRBV5-1 with TRBJ2-5; possible D gene TRBD2, 5 bases. Germline V gives CDR1 SGHRS, CDR2 YFSETQ. The length of the CDR3 is 15 residues. CDR3 in amino acids: CASTMWASRQGTQYF. The CDR3 DNA follows: TGCGCCAGCACCATGTGGGCTAGCAGGCAAGGGACCCAGTACTTC.

This clonotype has ten or more counts. V is TRBV7-2 and J is TRBJ1-6; D gene uncertain. The CDR3 runs to 15 residues. The germline V and J ends were trimmed by 0 bases and 8 bases, with 11 bases remaining between them. The germline gives CDR1 SGHTA, CDR2 FQGNSA. The CDR3 reads CASSLALTADSPLHF. The CDR3 DNA reads TGTGCCAGCAGCTTAGCGCTAACGGCCGATTCACCCCTCCACTTT.